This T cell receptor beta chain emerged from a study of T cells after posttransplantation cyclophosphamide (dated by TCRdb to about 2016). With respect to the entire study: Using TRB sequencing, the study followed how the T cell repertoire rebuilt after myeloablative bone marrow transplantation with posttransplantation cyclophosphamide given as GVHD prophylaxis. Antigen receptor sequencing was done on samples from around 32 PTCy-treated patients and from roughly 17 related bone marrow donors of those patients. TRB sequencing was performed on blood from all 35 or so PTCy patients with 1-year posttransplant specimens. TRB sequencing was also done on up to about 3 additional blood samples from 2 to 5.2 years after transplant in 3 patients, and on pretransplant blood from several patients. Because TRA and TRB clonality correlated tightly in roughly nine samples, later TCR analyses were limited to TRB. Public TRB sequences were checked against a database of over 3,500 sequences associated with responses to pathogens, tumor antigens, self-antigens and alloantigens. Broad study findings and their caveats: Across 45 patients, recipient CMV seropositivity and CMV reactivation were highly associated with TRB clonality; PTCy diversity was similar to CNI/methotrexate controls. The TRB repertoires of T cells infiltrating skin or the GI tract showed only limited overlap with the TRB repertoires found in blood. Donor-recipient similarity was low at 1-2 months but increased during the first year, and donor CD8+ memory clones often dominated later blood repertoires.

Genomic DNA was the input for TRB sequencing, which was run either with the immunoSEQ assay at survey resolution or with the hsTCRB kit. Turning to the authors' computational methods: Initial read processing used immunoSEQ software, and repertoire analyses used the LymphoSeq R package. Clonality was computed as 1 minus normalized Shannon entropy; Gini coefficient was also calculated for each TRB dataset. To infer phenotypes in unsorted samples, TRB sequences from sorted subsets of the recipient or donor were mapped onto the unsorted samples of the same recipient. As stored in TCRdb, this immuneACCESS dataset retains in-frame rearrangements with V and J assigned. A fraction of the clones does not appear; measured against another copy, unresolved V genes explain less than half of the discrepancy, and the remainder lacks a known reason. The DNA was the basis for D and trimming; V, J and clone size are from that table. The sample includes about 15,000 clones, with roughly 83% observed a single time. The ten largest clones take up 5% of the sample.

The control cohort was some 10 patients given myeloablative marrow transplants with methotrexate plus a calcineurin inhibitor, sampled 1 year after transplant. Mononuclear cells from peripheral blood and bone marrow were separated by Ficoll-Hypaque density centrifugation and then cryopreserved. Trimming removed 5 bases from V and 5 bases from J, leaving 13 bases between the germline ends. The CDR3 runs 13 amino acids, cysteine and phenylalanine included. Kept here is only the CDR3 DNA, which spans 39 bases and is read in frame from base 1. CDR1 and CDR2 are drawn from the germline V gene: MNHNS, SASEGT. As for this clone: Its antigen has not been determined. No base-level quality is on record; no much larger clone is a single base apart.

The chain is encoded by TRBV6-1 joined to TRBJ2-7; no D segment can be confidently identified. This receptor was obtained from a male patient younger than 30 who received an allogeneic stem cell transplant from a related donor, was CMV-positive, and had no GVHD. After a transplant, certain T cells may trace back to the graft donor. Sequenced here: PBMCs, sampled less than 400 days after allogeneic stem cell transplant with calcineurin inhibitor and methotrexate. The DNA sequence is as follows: TGTGCCAGCAGTTATCCAAAGCCCCACGAGCAGTACTTC. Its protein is CASSYPKPHEQYF.